This T cell receptor (beta chain) was recorded in a study of blood T cell repertoires in COVID-19. On the study more broadly: Spain, Italy and the United States supplied samples that represented acute and convalescent COVID-19. Sample material is recorded as cDNA or gDNA derived from T cells, B-cell-depleted T cells, or PBMCs.

Assay used: immunoSEQ multiplex PCR; TCRdb lists only in-frame clones, some missing. The sample lists hundreds of thousands of clones, more than 70% occurring once. Trimming took 3 bases from V and 5 from J; bases not matched to a gene: 10. Germline V lookup: CDR1 MNHEY, CDR2 SMNVEV (reference sequence). There are 17 residues in the CDR3. The rearrangement links TRBV27 to TRBJ1-6; TRBD1 matches at 7 bases. Sequenced sample: peripheral blood. The sequence was collected from a woman in her sixties or seventies with COVID-19, enrolled during active disease. The CDR3 DNA reads TGTGCCAGCAGTTTTAGACGGACAGGAGCGGATAATTCACCCCTCCACTTT. Protein: CASSFRRTGADNSPLHF.